This note documents a single T cell receptor beta chain sequence. Its antigen is undetermined. The data were obtained in a study of Ad26.COV2.S vaccination and SARS-CoV-2 variants. Overall study context: As a participant in COV1001, the donor was in the Ad26.COV2.S trial arm. Intramuscular Ad26.COV2.S at 5x10^10 or 1x10^11 viral particles.

Repertoires were generated with immunoSEQ multiplex PCR, while TCRdb's copy carries only in-frame clones and drops some. The table lists roughly 350,000 clones, about 89% of them singletons. Study results and caveats: Placebo recipients showed lower spike-specific TCR breadth than vaccinees. Quantification of TCR breadth and depth may have yielded underestimates of total T cell responses.

Sample treatment: over 15 received Ad26.COV2.S at low or high dose, single or two shots; 5 received placebo; per-sample allocation not given. Sampling took place 63 days after the first vaccine or placebo injection. Here the sequenced sample was peripheral blood, taken in a trial of Ad26.COV2.S vaccine versus placebo. The TCR sequence derives from a person between 18 and 65 years old who received the Ad26.COV2.S COVID-19 vaccine or a placebo.

CDR3 nucleotides: TGTGCCAGTAGTATAGATCGGACACCGAACACTGAAGCTTTCTTT. This codes for CASSIDRTPNTEAFF. J is TRBJ1-1 and V is TRBV19, with D tentatively TRBD1 (5 bases). Deletions cut 0 bases from V and 1 base from J, with 9 bases between. Looked up from germline, CDR1 is LNHDA and CDR2 is SQIVND (reference sequence). The length of the CDR3 is 15 residues.